This TCR beta chain appears in the sequencing data of a study of brain T cells in children with intractable seizures. Germline V gives CDR1 MNHEY, CDR2 SVGAGI. The CDR3 totals 13 residues. Trimming pared 5 bases from V and 7 bases from J, leaving 12 bases between. The time point denotes: blood from clinic visit 5 months post-surgery; TSC patient then seizure free. Only cases whose brain tissue showed the highest T cell transcript signatures were sequenced. At least one anti-epileptic drug was given before surgery. Sequencing used immunoSEQ multiplex PCR; TCRdb keeps in-frame clones, though not all of them. Of 340,000 or so clones listed, about 93% were seen once; the top ten hold roughly 6%.

This clonotype was obtained from a boy in the first two years of life with tuberous sclerosis and intractable seizures. The V gene is TRBV6-5, the J gene TRBJ2-1; D remains ambiguous. The sequences come from peripheral blood, collected more than 4 months after surgery. The CDR3 sequence is CASSTGQWNEQFF. In nucleotides, the CDR3 is TGTGCCAGCAGTACCGGGCAGTGGAATGAGCAGTTCTTC.